Below, 31 T cell receptor beta chains from the same sample are listed, as sequenced in a study of early stage breast cancer tumors. Generated by immunoSEQ multiplex PCR, the TCRdb table keeps only in-frame clones and is missing some. Of nearly 25,000 clones listed, about 70% are singletons. Sequencing was performed on breast tumor tissue. These receptors were taken from a person aged 55-75 years with breast cancer.

The gene calls are TRBV19 and TRBJ1-2, with 10 bases that match TRBD1. The trim removed 4 bases at V and 8 bases at J, leaving 10 bases unmatched. The CDR3 sequence is 15 residues long. Germline CDR1 LNHDA, CDR2 SQIVND (reference sequence). The CDR3 protein is CASSTLRQGARGYTF. CDR3 DNA: TGTGCCAGTAGTACTCTACGACAGGGGGCGAGAGGCTACACCTTC.

The J gene is TRBJ2-5, the V gene TRBV4-3; 12 nucleotides match TRBD1. Germline assignment: CDR1 LGHNA and CDR2 YSLEER. This CDR3 contains 20 residues. Trimming cost V 0 bases and J 4 bases; bases outside gene matches: 15. In nucleotides, the CDR3 is TGCGCCAGCAGCCAAGACTGGGAGGGACAGGGGGCTCGGCCGGGAGAGACCCAGTACTTC. This codes for CASSQDWEGQGARPGETQYF.

The table lists this clone with a count of one. V is TRBV29-1 and J is TRBJ2-3; TRBD2 matches 7 bases. Germline V lookup: CDR1 SQVTM, CDR2 ANQGSEA. This CDR3 has 14 residues. Trimming took 4 bases from V and 0 from J; bases not matched to a gene: 4. This chain's CDR3 is CSVGRTSSTDTQYF. The CDR3 DNA follows: TGCAGCGTTGGCAGGACTAGTAGCACAGATACGCAGTATTTT.

This clone is labeled medium-sized (0.01 to 0.1%). The chain carries TRBV29-1 and TRBJ1-4; D remains ambiguous. Trimming took off 5 bases at V and 0 bases at J, with 7 bases between the two ends. Germline lookup yields CDR1 SQVTM and CDR2 ANQGSEA. The CDR3 runs 13 residues. CDR3 sequence reads: CSVRLATNEKLFF. CDR3 in DNA: TGCAGCGTTCGACTTGCAACTAATGAAAAACTGTTTTTT.

This clone occurred a few times. The chain combines TRBV25-1 with TRBJ1-5; D is ambiguous. Trimming took 4 bases from V and 2 from J, leaving 9 bases between them. The CDR3 runs 14 residues. CDR1 is MGHDK and CDR2 is SYGVNS in the germline V gene. This CDR3 is CASSGPNRNQPQHF. CDR3 in DNA: TGTGCCAGCAGTGGCCCTAACCGCAATCAGCCCCAGCATTTT.

This clone was observed once. The chain has TRBV30 and TRBJ2-3; D not certain. V dropped 0 bases and J dropped 3 bases, with 16 bases sitting between them. Germline V gene sequence: CDR1 GTSNPN, CDR2 SVGIG (reference sequence). CDR3 length: 16 amino acids. As DNA, the CDR3 is TGTGCCTGGAGTGTACCGGTGAGGTTCGGGACAGATACGCAGTATTTT. This encodes CAWSVPVRFGTDTQYF.

The V call is TRBV30, the J call TRBJ1-2; no clear D. Per the germline V gene, CDR1 is GTSNPN and CDR2 is SVGIG (reference sequence). The CDR3 runs to 14 residues. Trimming stripped 0 bases from V and 8 bases from J, with 16 bases between. CDR3 in amino acids: CAWSVGGALEGYTF. The CDR3 coding sequence is TGTGCCTGGAGTGTAGGCGGCGCGTTAGAAGGCTACACCTTC.

This chain joins TRBV6-5 and TRBJ2-7, with 13 bases aligning to TRBD2. Germline trimming cut 2 bases from V and 7 bases from J; bases unmatched to any gene: 2. Germline CDR1 reads MNHEY; CDR2 reads SVGAGI. There are 14 residues in the CDR3. The CDR3 bases are TGTGCCAGCAGTTACCTACTAGCGGGAGGGGAGCAGTACTTC. Protein: CASSYLLAGGEQYF.

The J gene is TRBJ2-1, the V gene TRBV7-9; 7 nucleotides match TRBD2. Germline lookup yields CDR1 SEHNR and CDR2 FQNEAQ (reference sequence). The CDR3 contains 14 residues. V shed 6 bases and J 5 bases; nucleotides not matched to a gene: 7. CDR3: CASRPSGLDNEQFF. DNA of the CDR3: TGTGCCAGCAGACCTAGCGGATTAGACAATGAGCAGTTCTTC.

The chain is built from TRBV28 and TRBJ2-7; possibly TRBD1 for D (5 bases). Trimming took off 8 bases at V and 6 bases at J, with 17 bases between the two ends. The CDR3 has 13 amino acids. Germline CDR1 reads MDHEN; CDR2 reads SYDVKM. The CDR3 nucleotides read TGTGCCAGCCGCCTGGGTGGGGCGTCCGAGCAGTACTTC. Translation gives CASRLGGASEQYF.

V usage is TRBV6-5 and J usage is TRBJ1-1; TRBD1 matches at 7 bases. Unmatched junction bases numbered 8, after V lost 5 bases and J lost 5 bases. The CDR3 is 14 residues long. Germline V gene sequence: CDR1 MNHEY, CDR2 SVGAGI. The CDR3 sequence: CASSLRQGWTEAFF. The CDR3 coding sequence is TGTGCCAGCAGTCTCCGACAGGGCTGGACTGAAGCTTTCTTT.

This clone was observed a handful of times. The J gene is TRBJ2-7, the V gene TRBV15; 10 nucleotides align to TRBD2. Germline V gene data show CDR1 as LNHNV and CDR2 as YYDKDF (reference sequence). V shed 2 bases, J shed 3 bases, and the junction held 4 bases outside the gene matches. CDR3 size: 15 residues. CDR3 residues: CATSRPASGSYEQYF. The CDR3 DNA reads TGTGCCACCAGCAGACCCGCTAGCGGGAGCTACGAGCAGTACTTC.

V usage is TRBV29-1 and J usage is TRBJ1-4; 11 bases map to TRBD1. The germline gives CDR1 SQVTM, CDR2 ANQGSEA. The length of the CDR3 is 15 residues. Trimming at V came to 7 bases and at J to 7 bases, leaving 11 bases not matched to a gene. CDR3 residues: CSAGTGGSVGEKLFF. The CDR3 region has the DNA TGCAGCGCGGGGACAGGGGGTAGTGTAGGTGAAAAACTGTTTTTT.

This sequence joins TRBV30 and TRBJ1-4; 9 bases agree with TRBD1. Trimming at V came to 8 bases and at J to 10 bases, leaving 11 bases not matched to a gene. Germline values: CDR1 GTSNPN, CDR2 SVGIG (reference sequence). The CDR3 is made up of 13 amino acids. This CDR3 is CAQGTGTSGKLFF. In DNA form, the CDR3 reads TGTGCCCAAGGGACAGGGACGTCTGGAAAACTGTTTTTT.

The chain uses TRBV5-4 and TRBJ2-1; 7 positions match TRBD2. This CDR3 region has 17 residues. V was clipped by 0 bases and J by 0 bases; unmatched bases: 6. CDR1 and CDR2 from the germline V gene are SGHNT and YYREEE (reference sequence). This chain's CDR3 is CASSLALGGSSYNEQFF. The DNA for the CDR3 is TGTGCCAGCAGCTTGGCCTTAGGCGGGAGCTCCTACAATGAGCAGTTCTTC. Full variable domain (outside the CDR3, taken from reference TRBV5-4 and TRBJ2-1): ETGVTQSPTHLIKTRGQQVTLRCSSQSGHNTVSWYQQALGQGPQFIFQYYREEENGRGNFPPRFSGLQFPNYSSELNVNALELDDSALYLCASSLALGGSSYNEQFFGPGTRLTVL.

The chain joins TRBV11-2 to TRBJ2-5, with D uncertain. Germline CDR1 and CDR2: SGHAT and FQNNGV. Deletions cut 3 bases from V and 3 bases from J, with 8 bases between. The CDR3 has 13 residues. CDR3 in DNA: TGTGCCAGCAGCTTTAGCCGAGAAGAGACCCAGTACTTC. The encoded protein is CASSFSREETQYF.

The V gene is TRBV5-4, the J gene TRBJ1-1; a weak D match, TRBD1 (5 bases). The germline V and J ends were trimmed by 6 bases and 3 bases, with 9 bases remaining between them. This CDR3 region has 12 residues. Germline assignment: CDR1 SGHNT and CDR2 YYREEE (reference sequence). This CDR3 is CASKGLDTEAFF. CDR3 coding DNA: TGTGCCAGCAAGGGGTTGGACACTGAAGCTTTCTTT. The full variable domain, in which reference TRBV5-4 and TRBJ1-1 provide the parts outside the CDR3, is ETGVTQSPTHLIKTRGQQVTLRCSSQSGHNTVSWYQQALGQGPQFIFQYYREEENGRGNFPPRFSGLQFPNYSSELNVNALELDDSALYLCASKGLDTEAFFGQGTRLTVV.

The chain employs TRBV27 and TRBJ1-2; unclear D gene. Germline V lookup: CDR1 MNHEY, CDR2 SMNVEV (reference sequence). The V gene lost 3 bases and the J gene lost 3 bases, with 11 bases spanning the gap. This CDR3 has 14 residues. In DNA, the CDR3 is TGTGCCAGCAGTTTTGGGAGTTTCGACTATGGCTACACCTTC. It encodes CASSFGSFDYGYTF.

V usage is TRBV5-8 and J usage is TRBJ1-4; D is unresolved. CDR1 and CDR2 (germline): SGHTS, YDEGEE. The CDR3 extends over 16 amino acids. The V end lost 0 bases, the J end lost 0 bases, and 9 bases lay between the germline ends. For the CDR3, the DNA is TGTGCCAGCAGCTTGGGGGCAGCTGCAACTAATGAAAAACTGTTTTTT. It specifies CASSLGAAATNEKLFF. The full variable domain, completed using reference TRBV5-8 and TRBJ1-4, is EAGVTQSPTHLIKTRGQQATLRCSPISGHTSVYWYQQALGLGLQFLLWYDEGEERNRGNFPPRFSGRQFPNYSSELNVNALELEDSALYLCASSLGAAATNEKLFFGSGTQLSVL.

This rearrangement joins TRBV6-5 to TRBJ2-7; 8 bases line up with TRBD1. This CDR3 contains 15 residues. V lost 7 bases and J lost 2; bases outside the gene matches: 10. The germline gives CDR1 MNHEY, CDR2 SVGAGI. CDR3 sequence (DNA): TGTGCCAGCATTACAACCGGGACAGGCACCTACGAGCAGTACTTC. Protein product: CASITTGTGTYEQYF.

This clone has more than one count but fewer than ten. This sequence joins TRBV5-1 and TRBJ2-5; D perhaps matches TRBD2 (6 bases). V was trimmed by 2 bases and J by 2 bases, leaving 10 bases between them. The CDR3 is 14 residues long. Per the germline V gene, CDR1 is SGHRS and CDR2 is YFSETQ. The CDR3, as DNA: TGCGCCAGCAGCTTAGGAGGGAAACAAGAGACCCAGTACTTC. It codes for CASSLGGKQETQYF.

The chain couples TRBV29-1 to TRBJ1-1; tentatively, D is TRBD1 (5 bases). Germline values: CDR1 SQVTM, CDR2 ANQGSEA. Trimming shortened V by 8 bases and J by 3 bases, and 19 bases separated the two germline ends. The CDR3 runs 14 residues. The chain's CDR3 is CSLHSGLLDTEAFF. The CDR3 nucleotides read TGCAGCCTTCATTCAGGGCTCTTAGACACTGAAGCTTTCTTT. The variable domain in full, completed from reference TRBV29-1 and TRBJ1-1, reads SAVISQKPSRDICQRGTSLTIQCQVDSQVTMMFWYRQQPGQSLTLIATANQGSEATYESGFVIDKFPISRPNLTFSTLTVSNMSPEDSSIYLCSLHSGLLDTEAFFGQGTRLTVV.

The rearrangement uses TRBV5-4 and TRBJ2-1; 12 bases are shared with TRBD2. Germline CDR1 SGHNT, CDR2 YYREEE (reference sequence). Unmatched junction bases numbered 2, after V lost 4 bases and J lost 6 bases. CDR3 length: 14 amino acids. CDR3 DNA sequence: TGTGCCAGCAGCCTAGCGGGAGGGCGCAATGAGCAGTTCTTC. This codes for CASSLAGGRNEQFF. Full variable domain (remainder filled in from reference TRBV5-4 and TRBJ2-1): ETGVTQSPTHLIKTRGQQVTLRCSSQSGHNTVSWYQQALGQGPQFIFQYYREEENGRGNFPPRFSGLQFPNYSSELNVNALELDDSALYLCASSLAGGRNEQFFGPGTRLTVL.

V gene TRBV28 combines with J gene TRBJ2-7, with D unresolved. The CDR3 runs to 13 residues. CDR1 MDHEN and CDR2 SYDVKM come from the germline V gene. V was cut by 9 bases and J by 0 bases, with 12 bases left in between. The CDR3 DNA reads as TGTGCCAGTATGATTGATAGCTCCTACGAGCAGTACTTC. Translating it yields CASMIDSSYEQYF.

This chain joins TRBV6-6 and TRBJ2-1; 10 bases agree with TRBD2. The CDR3 is made up of 16 amino acids. Per germline, CDR1 MNHNY and CDR2 SVGAGI (reference sequence). Losses at the gene ends were 6 bases for V and 8 bases for J; bases not matched to a gene: 13. In DNA, the CDR3 is TGTGCCAGCAGCGGACTTGCTAGCGGGGGAAAGGATGAGCAGTTCTTC. It yields the protein CASSGLASGGKDEQFF.

The chain uses TRBV9 and TRBJ2-1; TRBD1 might be the D (5 bases). The V end lost 1 base, the J end lost 8 bases, and 10 bases lay between the germline ends. The CDR3 totals 13 residues. Germline CDR1 reads SGDLS; CDR2 reads YYNGEE. The CDR3 reads CASSVTLGHEQFF. CDR3 DNA sequence: TGTGCCAGCAGCGTAACCCTGGGGCATGAGCAGTTCTTC.

The chain couples TRBV6-5 to TRBJ1-1; TRBD1 agrees at 7 bases. Germline assignment: CDR1 MNHEY and CDR2 SVGAGI. The CDR3 is 15 residues long. The J segment lost 6 bases and the V segment lost 0 bases, leaving 7 bases of the junction unmatched. This CDR3 is CASSYSPLGQAEAFF. CDR3 bases: TGTGCCAGCAGTTACTCGCCCCTCGGACAGGCTGAAGCTTTCTTT.

This clone was detected only a few times. V usage is TRBV5-1 and J usage is TRBJ1-1, with TRBD1 identical over 7 bases. After removal of 3 bases from V and 4 bases from J, the junction contained 9 bases not matched to a gene. The CDR3 spans 15 residues. Looked up from germline, CDR1 is SGHRS and CDR2 is YFSETQ. The CDR3 DNA sequence: TGCGCCAGCAGCTCCAATGACAGGGCGATCACTGAAGCTTTCTTT. Protein: CASSSNDRAITEAFF.

V is TRBV5-8 and J is TRBJ2-7; TRBD1 aligns across 7 bases. Germline CDR1 reads SGHTS; CDR2 reads YDEGEE. CDR3 length: 14 residues. V was clipped by 2 bases and J by 4 bases; unmatched bases: 6. The CDR3 reads CASSFWDSRYEQYF. The CDR3 DNA sequence: TGTGCCAGCAGCTTTTGGGACAGTAGGTACGAGCAGTACTTC. Drawing the rest from reference TRBV5-8 and TRBJ2-7, the complete variable domain is EAGVTQSPTHLIKTRGQQATLRCSPISGHTSVYWYQQALGLGLQFLLWYDEGEERNRGNFPPRFSGRQFPNYSSELNVNALELEDSALYLCASSFWDSRYEQYFGPGTRLTVT.

The rearrangement uses TRBV28 and TRBJ1-4, with TRBD1 identical over 7 bases. There are 14 residues in the CDR3. Trimming removed 5 bases from V and 2 bases from J; junction bases left unmatched: 2. Germline loops: CDR1 MDHEN, CDR2 SYDVKM. The CDR3 DNA sequence: TGTGCCAGCAGTCCAGGGGGTACTAATGAAAAACTGTTTTTT. Residues: CASSPGGTNEKLFF.

CDR3 amino acids: CASSLDTITEAFF. The CDR3 region has the DNA TGTGCCAGCAGCCTCGATACTATCACTGAAGCTTTCTTT. The rearrangement links TRBV5-4 to TRBJ1-1; no firm D call. This CDR3 contains 13 residues. The V end was cut by 4 bases, the J end by 4 bases, with 11 bases between. CDR1 is SGHNT, CDR2 YYREEE, per germline (reference sequence).